This T cell receptor beta chain was captured by sequencing in a study of blood T cell repertoires in COVID-19. In the study overall: In each case, the material was cDNA or gDNA derived from T cells, B-cell-depleted T cells, or PBMCs.

Some clones are missing from TCRdb's copy, which holds only in-frame ones; the method was immunoSEQ multiplex PCR. The repertoire holds about 150,000 clones, with 80% to 90% as singletons. Per the germline V gene, CDR1 is MNHEY and CDR2 is SVGEGT. V gave up 2 bases and J gave up 9 bases, with 14 bases separating them. The CDR3 runs to 13 residues. The sequencing sample was made of peripheral blood. The V and J genes are TRBV6-2 or TRBV6-3 and TRBJ2-7, with D perhaps matching TRBD1 (6 bases). This TCR was sampled from a woman between 50 and 59 years old in a cohort sampled during active or convalescent COVID-19. CDR3 DNA: TGTGCCAGCAGTTACCAGGGGCGCAGGATGCAGTACTTC. It yields the protein CASSYQGRRMQYF.